This passage covers 19 T cell receptor beta chains from one sample sequenced in a study of cytomegalovirus exposure and HLA in healthy donors. The PCR made use of 60 Vbeta and 13 Jbeta primers. Here immunoSEQ multiplex PCR was the method, and the copy in TCRdb shows in-frame clones only, minus some. The sample has tens of thousands of clones; about 73% are singletons. Material for sequencing was PBMCs. These TCRs come from an older woman in good health and CMV-seropositive.

In its sample, this clone was seen a few times. This chain connects TRBV7-9 to TRBJ2-5; unclear D gene. The CDR3 loop spans 11 amino acids. Trimming pared 5 bases from V and 5 bases from J, leaving 6 bases between. Germline V CDR1 and CDR2: SEHNR, FQNEAQ (reference sequence). CDR3 amino acids: CASSITETQYF. Written as DNA, the CDR3 is TGTGCCAGCAGCATAACTGAGACCCAGTACTTC.

The gene calls are TRBV27 and TRBJ1-5; no firm D call. V shed 5 bases and J shed 7 bases, with 12 bases lying between them. CDR1 and CDR2 (germline): MNHEY, SMNVEV (reference sequence). The CDR3 contains 13 residues. CDR3 sequence (DNA): TGTGCCAGCAGTATTACTAGGGAGCAGCCCCAGCATTTT. This sequence encodes CASSITREQPQHF.

This chain links TRBV6-1 with TRBJ1-1, with D unresolved. CDR1 is MNHNS and CDR2 is SASEGT in the germline V gene. The V end lost 1 base, the J end lost 0 bases, and 3 bases lay between the germline ends. The CDR3 consists of 13 residues. CDR3 nucleotide sequence: TGTGCCAGCAGTGAAGGTATGAACACTGAAGCTTTCTTT. Encoded protein: CASSEGMNTEAFF.

V and J are TRBV5-1 and TRBJ1-6; D uncertain. Trimming left V 7 bases short and J 5 bases short, with 19 bases between. The CDR3 is 16 amino acids. Germline V gene lookup returns CDR1 SGHRS and CDR2 YFSETQ. The CDR3 region is CASSIQSSADNSPLHF. For the CDR3, the DNA is TGCGCCAGCTCCATACAGAGTTCGGCCGATAATTCACCCCTCCACTTT.

This clone was detected a few times. The chain combines TRBV5-1 with TRBJ1-6; possibly TRBD1 for D (6 bases). The ends were cut back, 0 bases at V and 7 bases at J, with 8 bases in the middle. Germline CDR1 reads SGHRS; CDR2 reads YFSETQ. This CDR3 has 14 amino acids. CDR3 nucleotides: TGCGCCAGCAGCTTGGACAGGGAGAATTCACCCCTCCACTTT. Its protein is CASSLDRENSPLHF.

This clone was counted a few times. The chain joins TRBV4-1 to TRBJ1-2; 7 bases are a match to TRBD1. Germline lookup yields CDR1 MGHRA and CDR2 YSYEKL. This CDR3 has 13 amino acids. V was pared by 7 bases and J by 2 bases, with 4 bases of the junction left unmatched. This CDR3 reads CASTGTVNYGYTF. Here the CDR3 DNA reads TGCGCCAGCACCGGGACAGTAAACTATGGCTACACCTTC.

The chain uses TRBV6-6 and TRBJ2-7; 9 bases fit TRBD1. Trimming at V came to 7 bases and at J to 2 bases, leaving 9 bases not matched to a gene. The length of the CDR3 is 15 residues. Looked up from germline, CDR1 is MNHNY and CDR2 is SVGAGI (reference sequence). In DNA form, the CDR3 reads TGTGCCAGCACCCTTACCGGGACAGGGCCCTACGAGCAGTACTTC. This encodes CASTLTGTGPYEQYF.

CDR3 coding DNA: TGTGCCAGCAGCCCGACAGGGGCTAACTATGGCTACACCTTC. Its translation is CASSPTGANYGYTF. This rearrangement joins TRBV6-5 to TRBJ1-2, with TRBD1 matching over 8 bases. V lost 6 bases and J lost 0; bases outside the gene matches: 3. Germline V gives CDR1 MNHEY, CDR2 SVGAGI. The CDR3 covers 14 residues.

The gene calls are TRBV11-2 and TRBJ1-1, with a tentative D call TRBD1 (6 bases). This CDR3 spans 15 amino acids. Trimming took off 0 bases at V and 4 bases at J, with 12 bases between the two ends. Germline V gene sequence: CDR1 SGHAT, CDR2 FQNNGV. The CDR3 sequence: CASSLEGTTITEAFF. DNA of the CDR3: TGTGCCAGCAGCTTAGAAGGGACAACGATCACTGAAGCTTTCTTT.

In regard to this clone: Compared with germline, one end of the junction differs, possibly owing to a read error. The chain is built from TRBV7-9 and TRBJ1-3; 7 nucleotides line up with TRBD1. This CDR3 has 16 amino acids. The V gene's germline CDR1 is SEHNR and CDR2 FQNEAQ (reference sequence). The CDR3 protein is CSSSQKGQPEGNTIYF. DNA of the CDR3: TGTTCCAGCAGCCAGAAGGGACAGCCGGAGGGAAACACCATATATTTT.

V is TRBV18 and J is TRBJ2-7; a possible D gene is TRBD1 (5 bases). Germline values: CDR1 KGHSH, CDR2 LQKENI. This CDR3 has 18 residues. V gave up 1 base and J gave up 1 base, with 20 bases separating them. CDR3: CASSPQSTWGEISYEQYF. In DNA form, the CDR3 reads TGTGCCAGCTCACCACAGTCTACCTGGGGCGAGATTTCCTACGAGCAGTACTTC.

The chain carries TRBV7-2 and TRBJ2-7; TRBD1 matches 7 bases. After removal of 4 bases from V and 3 bases from J, the junction contained 9 bases not matched to a gene. The CDR3 is made up of 15 amino acids. Per germline, CDR1 SGHTA and CDR2 FQGNSA. The CDR3 DNA reads TGTGCCAGCAGCTCACCCGACAGGGCGGACTACGAGCAGTACTTC. Residues: CASSSPDRADYEQYF.

V is TRBV7-2 and J is TRBJ1-2; no reliable D call. V lost 4 bases and J 8 bases, leaving 23 bases between the germline ends. This CDR3 has 16 amino acids. Germline V gene sequence: CDR1 SGHTA, CDR2 FQGNSA. CDR3 in amino acids: CASSSATLRLIDGYTF. CDR3 DNA sequence: TGTGCCAGCAGCTCAGCCACCCTCCGACTGATAGACGGCTACACCTTC.

This clone came up a few times. The chain has TRBV27 and TRBJ1-6, with 8 bases lining up with TRBD1. J gave up 10 bases and V 6 bases, and 14 bases lay outside the gene matches. CDR3 length equals 16 residues. The germline gives CDR1 MNHEY, CDR2 SMNVEV (reference sequence). The CDR3 DNA sequence: TGTGCCAGCAGGTATGCCTTGACAGGGGATGGATCACCCCTCCACTTT. Encoded protein: CASRYALTGDGSPLHF.

The V call is TRBV13, the J call TRBJ2-6, with 8 bases matching TRBD1. V was pared by 4 bases and J by 0 bases, with 5 bases of the junction left unmatched. This CDR3 is 17 amino acids long. Per germline, CDR1 PRHDT and CDR2 FYEKMQ (reference sequence). The CDR3 DNA sequence: TGTGCCAGCAGCTATACAGGGGGAGGCTCTGGGGCCAACGTCCTGACTTTC. Translation gives CASSYTGGGSGANVLTF. The variable domain in full, with the rest retrieved from reference TRBV13 and TRBJ2-6, is AAGVIQSPRHLIKEKRETATLKCYPIPRHDTVYWYQQGPGQDPQFLISFYEKMQSDKGSIPDRFSAQQFSDYHSELNMSSLELGDSALYFCASSYTGGGSGANVLTFGAGSRLTVL.

The V gene is TRBV6-5, the J gene TRBJ1-2, with TRBD1 matching over 9 bases. From germline, CDR1 is MNHEY and CDR2 SVGAGI. Trimming removed 4 bases from V and 6 bases from J; junction bases left unmatched: 3. This CDR3 spans 13 amino acids. The CDR3 region has the DNA TGTGCCAGCAGTTGGACAGGGGAAGATGGCTACACCTTC. This translates into CASSWTGEDGYTF.

The J gene is TRBJ2-1, the V gene TRBV7-9, with D perhaps TRBD1 (5 bases). The V and J ends lost 1 base and 9 bases respectively, with 10 bases between them. CDR3 size: 13 residues. CDR1 and CDR2 (germline): SEHNR, FQNEAQ (reference sequence). The CDR3 DNA follows: TGTGCCAGCAGCTTAGATCAGGGTACTGAGCAGTTCTTC. This sequence encodes CASSLDQGTEQFF. Combining the CDR3 with reference TRBV7-9 and TRBJ2-1 gives the whole variable domain DTGVSQNPRHKITKRGQNVTFRCDPISEHNRLYWYRQTLGQGPEFLTYFQNEAQLEKSRLLSDRFSAERPKGSFSTLEIQRTEQGDSAMYLCASSLDQGTEQFFGPGTRLTVL.

The chain is built from TRBV7-2 and TRBJ1-1; no clear D gene. Trimming took off 2 bases at V and 7 bases at J, with 20 bases between the two ends. Germline V gene lookup returns CDR1 SGHTA and CDR2 FQGNSA. The CDR3 is made up of 16 amino acids. The CDR3 sequence: CASSLSWGALTDEAFF. CDR3 nucleotides: TGTGCCAGCAGCTTATCTTGGGGAGCCCTCACCGATGAAGCTTTCTTT.

The chain couples TRBV19 to TRBJ1-5; the match to TRBD1 covers 9 bases. The CDR3 is made up of 14 amino acids. With V trimmed by 7 bases and J by 3 bases, 4 bases remained unmatched. The V gene's germline CDR1 is LNHDA and CDR2 SQIVND (reference sequence). DNA for the CDR3: TGTGCCAGTACCCGGGACAGGGTCAATCAGCCCCAGCATTTT. It translates to CASTRDRVNQPQHF.